This T cell receptor (beta chain) was recovered during a study of control samples from healthy donors and cancer patients. The protocol was immunoSEQ multiplex PCR, while the TCRdb copy is restricted to in-frame clones and leaves out a portion. The data hold 200,000 or so clones, with 90% to 95% observed a single time. Germline CDR1 reads SQVTM; CDR2 reads ANQGSEA. The CDR3 contains 11 residues. The gene calls are TRBV29-1 and TRBJ1-2; TRBD1 matches at 7 bases. The source of this sequence is a man between 50 and 59 years old in good health. Sequenced sample: blood. The CDR3 reads CSAETGNGYTF. The DNA of the CDR3 is TGCAGTGCGGAGACAGGGAACGGCTACACCTTC.